This is a list of T cell receptor beta chains from one sample in a study of Ad26.COV2.S vaccination and SARS-CoV-2 variants. The data were produced by immunoSEQ multiplex PCR, yet TCRdb's version contains in-frame clones alone and is incomplete. The data contain about 680,000 clones, approximately 88% of them singletons. Material: peripheral blood, obtained in a trial of Ad26.COV2.S vaccine versus placebo. The receptors originated from a person aged 18-65 years who received the Ad26.COV2.S COVID-19 vaccine or a placebo. Each CDR3 is given with its conserved first and last residue. A D gene is named only where the DNA matches it firmly. A row's size may be missing; if present it is once, few, many or a size class.

clone size: -
J gene: TRBJ2-4
V gene: TRBV6-5
D gene: -
CDR3 length: 12
CDR3 protein: CASTAGTNIQYF
CDR3 DNA: TGTGCCAGCACTGCAGGGACAAACATTCAGTACTTC

clone size: few
J gene: TRBJ2-4
V gene: TRBV9
D gene: TRBD2
CDR3 length: 14
CDR3 protein: CASSGGLARNIQYF
CDR3 DNA: TGTGCCAGCAGCGGGGGACTAGCGAGAAACATTCAGTACTTC

clone size: -
J gene: TRBJ1-3
V gene: TRBV9
D gene: -
CDR3 length: 17
CDR3 protein: CASSVGGGYASGNTIYF
CDR3 DNA: TGTGCCAGCAGCGTGGGAGGTGGCTATGCTTCTGGAAACACCATATATTTT

clone size: -
J gene: TRBJ2-1
V gene: TRBV30
D gene: TRBD2
CDR3 length: 13
CDR3 protein: CAWSHGGYNEQFF
CDR3 DNA: TGTGCCTGGTCTCACGGGGGGTACAATGAGCAGTTCTTC

clone size: -
J gene: TRBJ2-2
V gene: TRBV9
D gene: -
CDR3 length: 15
CDR3 protein: CASSVGILNTGELFF
CDR3 DNA: TGTGCCAGCAGCGTCGGGATTTTAAACACCGGGGAGCTGTTTTTT

clone size: -
J gene: TRBJ2-1
V gene: TRBV6-4
D gene: -
CDR3 length: 14
CDR3 protein: CASSEAGTYNEQFF
CDR3 DNA: TGTGCCAGCAGTGAAGCGGGCACCTACAATGAGCAGTTCTTC

clone size: -
J gene: TRBJ1-1
V gene: TRBV5-6
D gene: TRBD1
CDR3 length: 17
CDR3 protein: CASSLVRTGSMNTEAFF
CDR3 DNA: TGTGCCAGCAGCTTGGTCCGGACAGGATCCATGAACACTGAAGCTTTCTTT

clone size: -
J gene: TRBJ1-2
V gene: TRBV2
D gene: TRBD1
CDR3 length: 12
CDR3 protein: CASSGQGVGYTF
CDR3 DNA: TGTGCCAGCAGTGGACAGGGGGTAGGCTACACCTTC

clone size: -
J gene: TRBJ2-1
V gene: TRBV6-4
D gene: TRBD2
CDR3 length: 18
CDR3 protein: CASSDGLAGARKYNEQFF
CDR3 DNA: TGTGCCAGCAGTGATGGCCTAGCGGGAGCCCGAAAGTACAATGAGCAGTTCTTC

clone size: -
J gene: TRBJ2-1
V gene: TRBV24-1
D gene: -
CDR3 length: 14
CDR3 protein: CATSKGLSYNEQFF
CDR3 DNA: TGTGCCACCAGTAAAGGGTTGTCCTACAATGAGCAGTTCTTC

clone size: -
J gene: TRBJ1-5
V gene: TRBV6-5
D gene: TRBD1
CDR3 length: 12
CDR3 protein: CASQQGRQPQHF
CDR3 DNA: TGTGCCAGCCAACAGGGGCGTCAGCCCCAGCATTTT

clone size: -
J gene: TRBJ1-2
V gene: TRBV27
D gene: -
CDR3 length: 13
CDR3 protein: CASSQQGRSGYTF
CDR3 DNA: TGTGCCAGCAGTCAACAGGGCAGGTCGGGCTACACCTTC

clone size: once
J gene: TRBJ2-2
V gene: TRBV19
D gene: TRBD2
CDR3 length: 17
CDR3 protein: CASSMGGRVPNTGELFF
CDR3 DNA: TGTGCCAGTAGTATGGGCGGGAGAGTACCGAACACCGGGGAGCTGTTTTTT

clone size: once
J gene: TRBJ2-7
V gene: TRBV6-5
D gene: -
CDR3 length: 14
CDR3 protein: CASRTLTGEYEQYF
CDR3 DNA: TGTGCCAGCAGAACGCTGACGGGAGAATACGAGCAGTACTTC

clone size: -
J gene: TRBJ1-5
V gene: TRBV6-5
D gene: -
CDR3 length: 15
CDR3 protein: CASSFKSGVGQPQHF
CDR3 DNA: TGTGCCAGCAGTTTCAAAAGCGGGGTAGGACAGCCCCAGCATTTT

clone size: -
J gene: TRBJ2-2
V gene: TRBV6-2/TRBV6-3
D gene: TRBD1
CDR3 length: 14
CDR3 protein: CASSYHRGTGELFF
CDR3 DNA: TGTGCCAGCAGTTACCACAGGGGCACCGGGGAGCTGTTTTTT

clone size: -
J gene: TRBJ1-2
V gene: TRBV2
D gene: TRBD1
CDR3 length: 13
CDR3 protein: CASSGRGRTGYTF
CDR3 DNA: TGTGCCAGCAGTGGCAGGGGGCGCACCGGCTACACCTTC

clone size: -
J gene: TRBJ2-1
V gene: TRBV24-1
D gene: -
CDR3 length: 13
CDR3 protein: CATSDFPNREKFF
CDR3 DNA: TGTGCCACCAGTGATTTCCCCAACAGGGAAAAGTTCTTC

clone size: -
J gene: TRBJ2-7
V gene: TRBV29-1
D gene: -
CDR3 length: 15
CDR3 protein: CSVERGGLGGYEQYF
CDR3 DNA: TGCAGCGTTGAAAGGGGGGGGTTAGGCGGTTACGAGCAGTACTTC

clone size: -
J gene: TRBJ1-2
V gene: TRBV15
D gene: -
CDR3 length: 15
CDR3 protein: CATSRAASRNYGYTF
CDR3 DNA: TGTGCCACCAGCAGAGCTGCCTCAAGAAACTATGGCTACACCTTC

clone size: -
J gene: TRBJ1-5
V gene: TRBV7-2
D gene: -
CDR3 length: 17
CDR3 protein: CASSLGAGVQYDQPQHF
CDR3 DNA: TGTGCCAGCAGCTTAGGGGCGGGAGTCCAGTACGATCAACCCCAGCATTTT

clone size: -
J gene: TRBJ2-1
V gene: TRBV27
D gene: TRBD1
CDR3 length: 15
CDR3 protein: CASSSLGQALPEQFF
CDR3 DNA: TGTGCCAGCAGTTCCCTGGGACAGGCCCTCCCGGAGCAGTTCTTC

clone size: -
J gene: TRBJ2-1
V gene: TRBV21-1
D gene: -
CDR3 length: 20
CDR3 protein: CASSPQGQGWGAQSYNEQFF
CDR3 DNA: TGTGCCAGCAGCCCACAGGGACAGGGGTGGGGGGCCCAGTCCTACAATGAGCAGTTCTTC

clone size: once
J gene: TRBJ1-1
V gene: TRBV9
D gene: -
CDR3 length: 15
CDR3 protein: CASSVKVGGRTEAFF
CDR3 DNA: TGTGCCAGCAGCGTAAAAGTTGGGGGGCGCACTGAAGCTTTCTTT

clone size: -
J gene: TRBJ1-2
V gene: TRBV6-2/TRBV6-3
D gene: -
CDR3 length: 13
CDR3 protein: CASSSSGGSGYTF
CDR3 DNA: TGTGCCAGCAGTTCGTCGGGTGGGAGCGGCTACACCTTC

clone size: -
J gene: TRBJ2-2
V gene: TRBV19
D gene: -
CDR3 length: 12
CDR3 protein: CASTGNTGELFF
CDR3 DNA: TGTGCCAGTACGGGAAACACCGGGGAGCTGTTTTTT

clone size: -
J gene: TRBJ2-7
V gene: TRBV5-1
D gene: -
CDR3 length: 14
CDR3 protein: CASSLDRGGYEQYF
CDR3 DNA: TGCGCCAGCAGCTTGGACAGGGGGGGATACGAGCAGTACTTC

clone size: -
J gene: TRBJ2-1
V gene: TRBV5-4
D gene: -
CDR3 length: 16
CDR3 protein: CASSLRGSGYYNEQFF
CDR3 DNA: TGTGCCAGCAGCCTCCGTGGTAGCGGCTACTACAATGAGCAGTTCTTC

clone size: -
J gene: TRBJ2-5
V gene: TRBV3-1/TRBV3-2
D gene: -
CDR3 length: 14
CDR3 protein: CASTSFSRQETQYF
CDR3 DNA: TGTGCCAGCACCTCCTTTAGCAGACAAGAGACCCAGTACTTC

clone size: once
J gene: TRBJ2-4
V gene: TRBV11-2
D gene: -
CDR3 length: 15
CDR3 protein: CASSLEAYGKNIQYF
CDR3 DNA: TGTGCCAGCAGCTTAGAGGCCTACGGCAAAAACATTCAGTACTTC

clone size: -
J gene: TRBJ2-1
V gene: TRBV11-1
D gene: -
CDR3 length: 13
CDR3 protein: CASSRTPYNEQFF
CDR3 DNA: TGTGCCAGCAGCCGGACTCCTTACAATGAGCAGTTCTTC

clone size: -
J gene: TRBJ2-6
V gene: TRBV7-2
D gene: TRBD2
CDR3 length: 18
CDR3 protein: CASRAGTSGSGGANVLTF
CDR3 DNA: TGTGCCAGCAGAGCCGGGACTAGCGGGTCAGGTGGGGCCAACGTCCTGACTTTC

clone size: -
J gene: TRBJ2-3
V gene: TRBV7-9
D gene: TRBD2
CDR3 length: 15
CDR3 protein: CASSLGVAGGQTQYF
CDR3 DNA: TGTGCCAGCAGCTTAGGAGTAGCGGGGGGGCAGACGCAGTATTTT

clone size: -
J gene: TRBJ2-2
V gene: TRBV6-5
D gene: -
CDR3 length: 13
CDR3 protein: CATEQTNTGELFF
CDR3 DNA: TGTGCCACCGAACAGACGAACACCGGGGAGCTGTTTTTT

clone size: once
J gene: TRBJ2-3
V gene: TRBV18
D gene: -
CDR3 length: 15
CDR3 protein: CASSPTTGSTDTQYF
CDR3 DNA: TGTGCCAGCTCACCGACGACGGGTAGCACAGATACGCAGTATTTT

clone size: -
J gene: TRBJ2-7
V gene: TRBV7-2
D gene: -
CDR3 length: 15
CDR3 protein: CASSLAPGARYEQYF
CDR3 DNA: TGTGCCAGCAGCTTAGCCCCGGGGGCCCGCTACGAGCAGTACTTC

clone size: once
J gene: TRBJ2-1
V gene: TRBV20-1
D gene: TRBD2
CDR3 length: 11
CDR3 protein: CSAAGIREQFF
CDR3 DNA: TGCAGTGCAGCGGGGATAAGAGAGCAGTTCTTC

clone size: -
J gene: TRBJ1-1
V gene: TRBV7-2
D gene: -
CDR3 length: 14
CDR3 protein: CASSLNGLNTEAFF
CDR3 DNA: TGTGCCAGCAGCTTAAATGGGCTGAACACTGAAGCTTTCTTT

clone size: -
J gene: TRBJ2-3
V gene: TRBV5-1
D gene: -
CDR3 length: 14
CDR3 protein: CASSLILASDTQYF
CDR3 DNA: TGCGCCAGCAGCTTAATACTAGCTTCAGATACGCAGTATTTT

clone size: -
J gene: TRBJ2-1
V gene: TRBV7-3
D gene: TRBD1
CDR3 length: 16
CDR3 protein: CASSPPPGQDNNEQFF
CDR3 DNA: TGTGCCAGCAGCCCCCCCCCGGGACAGGACAACAATGAGCAGTTCTTC

clone size: -
J gene: TRBJ1-1
V gene: TRBV6-5
D gene: -
CDR3 length: 15
CDR3 protein: CASSYSKSRDTEAFF
CDR3 DNA: TGTGCCAGCAGTTACTCGAAGTCTAGGGACACTGAAGCTTTCTTT

clone size: -
J gene: TRBJ2-3
V gene: TRBV5-1
D gene: -
CDR3 length: 14
CDR3 protein: CASSFRQYGDTQYF
CDR3 DNA: TGCGCCAGCAGCTTTAGACAGTACGGAGATACGCAGTATTTT

clone size: -
J gene: TRBJ1-1
V gene: TRBV24-1
D gene: TRBD1
CDR3 length: 17
CDR3 protein: CATSDFPRGRGRAEAFF
CDR3 DNA: TGTGCCACCAGTGATTTTCCTCGGGGCAGGGGGAGAGCTGAAGCTTTCTTT

clone size: once
J gene: TRBJ1-1
V gene: TRBV7-9
D gene: -
CDR3 length: 15
CDR3 protein: CASSYYGVRNTEAFF
CDR3 DNA: TGTGCCAGCAGCTATTACGGTGTACGGAACACTGAAGCTTTCTTT

clone size: -
J gene: TRBJ2-2
V gene: TRBV7-9
D gene: -
CDR3 length: 16
CDR3 protein: CASSFSVGQNTGELFF
CDR3 DNA: TGTGCCAGCAGCTTTTCAGTCGGCCAGAACACCGGGGAGCTGTTTTTT

clone size: -
J gene: TRBJ1-5
V gene: TRBV7-8
D gene: TRBD1
CDR3 length: 14
CDR3 protein: CASSPGTGNQPQHF
CDR3 DNA: TGTGCCAGCAGCCCCGGGACAGGGAATCAGCCCCAGCATTTT

clone size: -
J gene: TRBJ2-7
V gene: TRBV12-3/TRBV12-4
D gene: -
CDR3 length: 13
CDR3 protein: CASSLDSSYEQYF
CDR3 DNA: TGTGCCAGCAGTCTGGACAGCTCCTACGAGCAGTACTTC

clone size: -
J gene: TRBJ1-5
V gene: TRBV5-5
D gene: -
CDR3 length: 14
CDR3 protein: CASSASDSNQPQHF
CDR3 DNA: TGTGCCAGCAGCGCCTCCGATAGCAATCAGCCCCAGCATTTT

clone size: -
J gene: TRBJ1-1
V gene: TRBV24-1
D gene: -
CDR3 length: 12
CDR3 protein: CATSDGGTEAFF
CDR3 DNA: TGTGCCACCAGTGATGGGGGTACTGAAGCTTTCTTT

clone size: -
J gene: TRBJ1-1
V gene: TRBV5-4
D gene: -
CDR3 length: 14
CDR3 protein: CASSSTLANTEAFF
CDR3 DNA: TGTGCCAGCAGTTCCACACTGGCGAACACTGAAGCTTTCTTT

clone size: -
J gene: TRBJ1-5
V gene: TRBV15
D gene: -
CDR3 length: 14
CDR3 protein: CATSRGTTNQPQHF
CDR3 DNA: TGTGCCACCAGCAGAGGGACAACAAATCAGCCCCAGCATTTT

clone size: -
J gene: TRBJ2-7
V gene: TRBV6-5
D gene: -
CDR3 length: 13
CDR3 protein: CASSSVGSYEQYF
CDR3 DNA: TGTGCCAGCAGCTCCGTGGGCTCCTACGAGCAGTACTTC

clone size: -
J gene: TRBJ2-5
V gene: TRBV5-1
D gene: TRBD1
CDR3 length: 14
CDR3 protein: CASSVGTGWETQYF
CDR3 DNA: TGCGCCAGCAGCGTTGGGACAGGGTGGGAGACCCAGTACTTC

clone size: -
J gene: TRBJ2-2
V gene: TRBV9
D gene: -
CDR3 length: 17
CDR3 protein: CASSVAPGVTNTGELFF
CDR3 DNA: TGTGCCAGCAGCGTAGCCCCAGGGGTGACGAACACCGGGGAGCTGTTTTTT

clone size: -
J gene: TRBJ1-1
V gene: TRBV5-4
D gene: -
CDR3 length: 16
CDR3 protein: CASSLTATILGTEAFF
CDR3 DNA: TGTGCCAGCAGCTTGACAGCCACCATCCTTGGCACTGAAGCTTTCTTT

clone size: -
J gene: TRBJ2-7
V gene: TRBV6-2/TRBV6-3
D gene: TRBD1
CDR3 length: 15
CDR3 protein: CASSPRDSNFYEQYF
CDR3 DNA: TGTGCCAGCAGTCCCCGGGACAGCAACTTCTACGAGCAGTACTTC

clone size: once
J gene: TRBJ1-1
V gene: TRBV6-5
D gene: TRBD1
CDR3 length: 14
CDR3 protein: CASSYTGAGTEAFF
CDR3 DNA: TGTGCCAGCAGTTATACAGGGGCGGGGACTGAAGCTTTCTTT

clone size: -
J gene: TRBJ1-2
V gene: TRBV5-6
D gene: -
CDR3 length: 13
CDR3 protein: CASSSTANYGYTF
CDR3 DNA: TGTGCCAGCAGTTCCACAGCTAACTATGGCTACACCTTC

clone size: once
J gene: TRBJ2-2
V gene: TRBV13
D gene: -
CDR3 length: 15
CDR3 protein: CASSPGTANTGELFF
CDR3 DNA: TGTGCCAGCAGCCCCGGGACTGCCAACACCGGGGAGCTGTTTTTT